These 19 T cell receptor beta chains were all obtained from the same sample, sequenced in a study of CD8 T cells in Susac syndrome. RNA amounts of roughly 0.45 to 1 ug underwent reverse transcription with random hexamers. TCRdb recomputed calls from the immunoSEQ multiplex PCR reads with MiXCR, one row per CDR3 protein. Among 180,000 or so distinct CDR3 sequences listed, around 94% were seen once. Sequences were obtained from CD4+ T cells from PBMCs. Every receptor here comes from a human donor in good health.

The V gene is TRBV20-1, the J gene TRBJ1-1, with D possibly TRBD1 on 5 matching bases. This CDR3 is built from 12 residues. Trimming took 7 bases from V and 2 from J, leaving 11 bases between them. The germline CDR1 and CDR2 sequences are DFQATT and SNEGSKA (reference sequence). This CDR3 reads CSVGGDNTEAFF. For the CDR3, the DNA is TGCAGTGTGGGAGGGGATAACACTGAAGCTTTCTTT.

CDR3 protein: CSARDLTRQYF. CDR3 bases: TGCAGTGCTAGAGATTTAACCCGGCAGTACTTC. This chain joins TRBV20-1 and TRBJ2-7; unclear D gene. CDR3 length equals 11 residues. V was clipped by 0 bases and J by 9 bases, with 9 bases between them. Germline V gene sequence: CDR1 DFQATT, CDR2 SNEGSKA (reference sequence).

A remark on this clonotype: Sequence at one end of the junction differs from germline and may be a read error. V gene TRBV14 combines with J gene TRBJ2-1; D gene unclear. The germline V gene has CDR1 SGHDN and CDR2 FVKESK. The CDR3 is 13 residues long. The CDR3 spells CASRQDPTNEQFF. CDR3 nucleotide sequence: TGTGCCAGCAGACAAGACCCAACTAATGAGCAGTTCTTC.

The chain joins TRBV4-2 to TRBJ1-1; TRBD1 matches 8 bases. CDR1 and CDR2 from the germline V gene are LGHNA and YNFKEQ. This CDR3 comprises 15 residues. Trimming removed 4 bases from V and 11 bases from J; junction bases left unmatched: 15. As DNA, the CDR3 is TGTGCCAGCAGCCGAGAACGGGACAGGACCGCCGCGGCTTTCTTT. Protein product: CASSRERDRTAAAFF.

The chain employs TRBV6-2 or TRBV6-3 and TRBJ2-5; D is possibly TRBD1 (5 bases). The CDR3 has 12 amino acids. Trimming took 6 bases from V and 5 from J, leaving 10 bases between them. In germline, CDR1 is MNHEY, CDR2 SVGEGT. DNA of the CDR3: TGTGCCAGCAGCAGGGTATTTGAGACCCAGTACTTC. It codes for CASSRVFETQYF.

V usage is TRBV5-6 and J usage is TRBJ1-2; perhaps TRBD1 as D (5 bases). Germline CDR1 and CDR2: SGHDT and YYEEEE. Trimming removed 3 bases from V and 4 bases from J, with 16 bases in between. The CDR3 is 15 residues long. CDR3 in amino acids: CASSWGEQSLYGYTF. The CDR3 region has the DNA TGTGCCAGCAGCTGGGGCGAACAGAGTCTCTATGGCTACACCTTC. Filled out from reference TRBV5-6 and TRBJ1-2, the complete variable domain reads DAGVTQSPTHLIKTRGQQVTLRCSPKSGHDTVSWYQQALGQGPQFIFQYYEEEERQRGNFPDRFSGHQFPNYSSELNVNALLLGDSALYLCASSWGEQSLYGYTFGSGTRLTVV.

The chain employs TRBV5-1 and TRBJ2-7; D could derive from TRBD1 or TRBD2 (5 bases each). CDR1 is SGHRS and CDR2 is YFSETQ in the germline V gene. Deletions cut 4 bases from V and 7 bases from J, with 21 bases between. The CDR3 consists of 15 residues. The CDR3 reads CASSDPRDGSLEQYF. The CDR3 DNA reads as TGCGCCAGCAGCGACCCACGGGACGGTTCCCTGGAGCAGTACTTC.

The chain carries TRBV4-2 and TRBJ2-4, with 7 bases lining up with TRBD2. Germline V CDR1 and CDR2: LGHNA, YNFKEQ. The V segment lost 6 bases and the J segment 3 bases; nucleotides outside the gene matches: 8. The length of the CDR3 is 15 residues. CDR3 residues: CASSPRGTVKNIQYF. The CDR3 region has the DNA TGTGCCAGCAGTCCGCGGGGGACTGTCAAAAACATTCAGTACTTC.

J is TRBJ1-6 and V is TRBV4-3; D is unresolved. V was clipped by 0 bases and J by 8 bases, with 14 bases between them. CDR1 is LGHNA and CDR2 is YSLEER in the germline V gene. The CDR3 runs to 16 residues. CDR3 DNA: TGCGCCAGCAGCCAAGAAGAGGGAAGGTGGGATTCACCCCTCCACTTT. Translation: CASSQEEGRWDSPLHF.

The sample holds one count of this clonotype. The gene calls are TRBV15 and TRBJ1-5; 8 positions agree with TRBD1. From germline, CDR1 is LNHNV and CDR2 YYDKDF (reference sequence). The length of the CDR3 is 15 residues. The J segment lost 4 bases and the V segment lost 3 bases, leaving 5 bases of the junction unmatched. CDR3 protein: CATSRNRDRNQPQHF. CDR3 nucleotides: TGTGCCACCAGCAGGAACCGGGACAGGAATCAGCCCCAGCATTTT. Full variable domain (outside the CDR3, taken from reference TRBV15 and TRBJ1-5): DAMVIQNPRYQVTQFGKPVTLSCSQTLNHNVMYWYQQKSSQAPKLLFHYYDKDFNNEADTPDNFQSRRPNTSFCFLDIRSPGLGDTAMYLCATSRNRDRNQPQHFGDGTRLSIL.

The chain joins TRBV20-1 to TRBJ2-3; D perhaps matches TRBD2 (6 bases). V lost 3 bases, J lost 5 bases, and 12 bases lay in between. CDR3 length equals 13 residues. Germline CDR1 and CDR2: DFQATT and SNEGSKA (reference sequence). CDR3 sequence reads: CSASLEGGDTQYF. The CDR3 DNA reads as TGCAGTGCTAGCTTGGAGGGAGGAGATACGCAGTATTTT.

The rearrangement uses TRBV13 and TRBJ2-1; D assignment may be TRBD1 or TRBD2 (5 bases each). The CDR3 contains 16 residues. V was shortened by 5 bases and J by 9 bases, with 23 bases between the two germline ends. The germline CDR1 and CDR2 sequences are PRHDT and FYEKMQ (reference sequence). The CDR3 sequence is CASSTSPGRTKLEQFF. CDR3 bases: TGTGCCAGCAGCACCAGTCCGGGACGGACCAAACTTGAGCAGTTCTTC.

The chain combines TRBV3-1 with TRBJ1-5; D unresolved. Germline CDR1 and CDR2: LGHDT and YNNKEL (reference sequence). This CDR3 has 13 amino acids. V was pared by 3 bases and J by 7 bases, with 10 bases between. CDR3 DNA sequence: TGTGCCAGCAGCCACCGAAGCGAGCAGCCCCAGCATTTT. Translating it yields CASSHRSEQPQHF. Full variable domain (outside the CDR3, taken from reference TRBV3-1 and TRBJ1-5): DTAVSQTPKYLVTQMGNDKSIKCEQNLGHDTMYWYKQDSKKFLKIMFSYNNKELIINETVPNRFSPKSPDKAHLNLHINSLELGDSAVYFCASSHRSEQPQHFGDGTRLSIL.

The chain employs TRBV6-5 and TRBJ1-6; 9 nucleotides agree with TRBD1. Germline V CDR1 and CDR2: MNHEY, SVGAGI. V lost 10 bases to trimming and J lost 8 bases; unmatched junction nucleotides: 3. CDR3 size: 12 residues. The CDR3 is CATRTGDSPLHF. DNA of the CDR3: TGTGCCACCAGGACAGGGGATTCACCCCTCCACTTT.

J is TRBJ2-1 and V is TRBV30; 7 bases agree with TRBD2. The CDR3 has 15 amino acids. V lost 2 bases, J lost 4 bases, and 8 bases stayed unmatched. Germline-derived CDR1 and CDR2 are GTSNPN and SVGIG (reference sequence). The CDR3 reads CAWSRGRGVYNEQFF. The CDR3 DNA is TGTGCCTGGAGTCGAGGTCGGGGGGTATACAATGAGCAGTTCTTC.

This rearrangement joins TRBV3-1 to TRBJ2-1; D unresolved. CDR1 is LGHDT and CDR2 is YNNKEL in the germline V gene (reference sequence). V lost 1 base to trimming and J lost 7 bases, with 11 bases between them. CDR3 length: 14 amino acids. In nucleotides, the CDR3 is TGTGCCAGCAGCCAAGGCAGTCTGGGGAATGAGCAGTTCTTC. This gives the protein CASSQGSLGNEQFF.

The chain recombines TRBV27 with TRBJ1-2; D not resolved. CDR3 length: 13 amino acids. Germline assignment: CDR1 MNHEY and CDR2 SMNVEV (reference sequence). V lost 3 bases and J lost 2, with 7 bases in between. This CDR3 is CASSFAGNYGYTF. Here the CDR3 DNA reads TGTGCCAGCAGTTTTGCGGGGAACTATGGCTACACCTTC.

The chain is built from TRBV20-1 and TRBJ1-2, with D possibly being TRBD1 (6 bases). The CDR3 runs 11 residues. The germline gives CDR1 DFQATT, CDR2 SNEGSKA (reference sequence). Deletions cut 7 bases from V and 8 bases from J, with 14 bases between. CDR3 in amino acids: CSGTGSGGYTF. The CDR3 coding sequence is TGCAGTGGAACAGGGTCCGGGGGCTACACCTTC.

The sample holds one count of this clonotype. The genes are TRBV12-3 or TRBV12-4 and TRBJ2-3; no definite D call. The germline V and J ends were trimmed by 3 bases and 0 bases, with 10 bases remaining between them. The CDR3 sequence is 15 residues long. CDR3 amino acids: CASSFTAYSTDTQYF. CDR3 sequence (DNA): TGTGCCAGCAGTTTTACGGCTTATAGCACAGATACGCAGTATTTT.